The clone carrying this TCR beta chain was counted once. Per the germline V gene, CDR1 is MNHEY and CDR2 is SVGAGI. There are 15 residues in the CDR3. The ends were cut back, 6 bases at V and 5 bases at J, with 19 bases in the middle. Peripheral blood and lesional scalp punch biopsies were taken from alopecia areata patients. Investigators sorted PBMCs to obtain both CD4+ and CD8+ T cells. cDNA serving as the sequencing template came from extracted, reverse transcribed RNA. Profiled with immunoSEQ multiplex PCR; TCRdb holds only in-frame clones, not every one. The table lists about 150,000 clones, under 60% of them singletons. The source of the sample is a study of CD8+ T cells in alopecia areata. Study at large: Tofacitinib was taken orally by treated patients, and the dose was 5 to 10 mg twice daily. After 6 to 18 months of tofacitinib, follow-up continued 6 months off drug.

The V and J genes are TRBV6-5 and TRBJ2-5, with D possibly being TRBD2 (6 bases). This receptor was identified in a human donor with alopecia areata. The sequencing used CD4+ T cells sorted from blood, collected at week 0. This CDR3 is CASRNAGPPGETQYF. The DNA for the CDR3 is TGTGCCAGCAGGAATGCGGGGCCTCCGGGGGAGACCCAGTACTTC.